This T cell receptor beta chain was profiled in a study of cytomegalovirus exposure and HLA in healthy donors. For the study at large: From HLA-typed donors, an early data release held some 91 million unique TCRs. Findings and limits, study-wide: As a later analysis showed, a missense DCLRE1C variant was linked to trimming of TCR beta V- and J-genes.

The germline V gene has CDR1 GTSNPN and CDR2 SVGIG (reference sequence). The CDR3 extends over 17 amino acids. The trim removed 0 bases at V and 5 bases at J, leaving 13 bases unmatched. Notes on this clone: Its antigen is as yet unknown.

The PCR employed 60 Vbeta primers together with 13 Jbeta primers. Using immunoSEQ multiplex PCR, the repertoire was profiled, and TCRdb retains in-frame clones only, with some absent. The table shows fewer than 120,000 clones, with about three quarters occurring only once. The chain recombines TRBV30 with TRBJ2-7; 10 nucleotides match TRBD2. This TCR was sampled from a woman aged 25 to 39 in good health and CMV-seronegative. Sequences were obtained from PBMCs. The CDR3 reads CAWSVQREGRGYHEQYF. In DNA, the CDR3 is TGTGCCTGGAGTGTACAGCGGGAGGGCCGGGGGTACCACGAGCAGTACTTC.